A selection of T cell receptor beta chains follows, all from one sample in a study of OX40 agonist ivuxolimab in advanced cancers. The assay was immunoSEQ multiplex PCR, and TCRdb's table has in-frame clones only and misses some. The table has 100,000 to 150,000 clones, 85% to 95% seen once. The input for sequencing was CD4+ or CD8+ T cells sorted from blood, taken in a trial of the OX40 agonist ivuxolimab. Every receptor here comes from an adult with an advanced solid tumor such as melanoma, head and neck, liver or kidney cancer. CDR3s include the opening cysteine and the closing phenylalanine or tryptophan. D genes are given only for firm matches. The size entry is marked missing in some rows and otherwise reads once, few, many or a size class.

J gene: TRBJ1-1; D gene: NA; clone size: NA; V gene: TRBV6-6; CDR3 DNA: TGTGCCAGCAGTTACATTTTTTCTGAAGCTTTCTTT; CDR3 protein: CASSYIFSEAFF
J gene: TRBJ1-2; D gene: NA; clone size: NA; V gene: TRBV5-4; CDR3 DNA: TGTGCCAGCAGCCTGACTGCGGGACACCACTATGGCTACACCTTC; CDR3 protein: CASSLTAGHHYGYTF
J gene: TRBJ2-7; D gene: TRBD1; clone size: NA; V gene: TRBV6-1; CDR3 DNA: TGTGCCAGCAGTTTACCCCGGGACAGCTCCTACGAGCAGTACTTC; CDR3 protein: CASSLPRDSSYEQYF
J gene: TRBJ1-2; D gene: NA; clone size: NA; V gene: TRBV6-1; CDR3 DNA: TGTGCCAGCAGTGAAAACACTTTCTATGGCTACACCTTC; CDR3 protein: CASSENTFYGYTF
J gene: TRBJ1-5; D gene: TRBD1; clone size: NA; V gene: TRBV28; CDR3 DNA: TGTGCCAGCAGTCCCTGGAGACAGGGGGCGAATCAGCCCCAGCATTTT; CDR3 protein: CASSPWRQGANQPQHF
J gene: TRBJ2-1; D gene: TRBD2; clone size: NA; V gene: TRBV19; CDR3 DNA: TGTGCCAGTACCCCACTAGCGGGAGGCCTCACCAGCTCCTACAATGAGCAGTTCTTC; CDR3 protein: CASTPLAGGLTSSYNEQFF
J gene: TRBJ1-1; D gene: TRBD1; clone size: NA; V gene: TRBV5-1; CDR3 DNA: TGCGCCAGTTTCCCGAGCCAGGGGGCCCTGAACACTGAAGCTTTCTTT; CDR3 protein: CASFPSQGALNTEAFF
J gene: TRBJ2-3; D gene: NA; clone size: NA; V gene: TRBV10-3; CDR3 DNA: TGTGCCATCAGCACCTCAGCGAAGGGGCCAGATACGCAGTATTTT; CDR3 protein: CAISTSAKGPDTQYF
J gene: TRBJ1-5; D gene: TRBD1; clone size: once; V gene: TRBV4-3; CDR3 DNA: TGCGCCAGCAGCCAGGGGGGGACAGGGGATAGCAATCAGCCCCAGCATTTT; CDR3 protein: CASSQGGTGDSNQPQHF
J gene: TRBJ1-4; D gene: NA; clone size: NA; V gene: TRBV5-4; CDR3 DNA: TGTGCCAGCAGCCGGGGACGGATTGATAATGAAAAACTGTTTTTT; CDR3 protein: CASSRGRIDNEKLFF
J gene: TRBJ2-7; D gene: NA; clone size: NA; V gene: TRBV7-2; CDR3 DNA: TGTGCCAGCAGCTCTCAGGGGGGCCCCTACGAGCAGTACTTC; CDR3 protein: CASSSQGGPYEQYF
J gene: TRBJ2-1; D gene: TRBD2; clone size: NA; V gene: TRBV6-5; CDR3 DNA: TGTGCCAGCAGGCCCCGGACTAGCGGGAGTAATGAGCAGTTCTTC; CDR3 protein: CASRPRTSGSNEQFF
J gene: TRBJ1-1; D gene: NA; clone size: NA; V gene: TRBV27; CDR3 DNA: TGTGCCAGCAGTTTAGGGGTTTGGGCGTACACTGAAGCTTTCTTT; CDR3 protein: CASSLGVWAYTEAFF
J gene: TRBJ1-5; D gene: NA; clone size: NA; V gene: TRBV7-2; CDR3 DNA: TGTGCCAGCAGCCAGGACGGTAATAGCAATCAGCCCCAGCATTTT; CDR3 protein: CASSQDGNSNQPQHF
J gene: TRBJ2-2; D gene: TRBD1; clone size: NA; V gene: TRBV27; CDR3 DNA: TGTGCCAGCAGTTTATGGGCGACAGGGGTTCGGAGCACCGGGGAGCTGTTTTTT; CDR3 protein: CASSLWATGVRSTGELFF
J gene: TRBJ2-4; D gene: TRBD2; clone size: NA; V gene: TRBV18; CDR3 DNA: TGTGCCAGCTCACCAGGGGCAGCGGGAAGGGACCCAAGTTACTTC; CDR3 protein: CASSPGAAGRDPSYF
J gene: TRBJ2-5; D gene: TRBD2; clone size: NA; V gene: TRBV27; CDR3 DNA: TGTGCCAGCAGTAGCGACCGACTAGCGGGAGGGGAGACCCAGTACTTC; CDR3 protein: CASSSDRLAGGETQYF
J gene: TRBJ1-5; D gene: TRBD1; clone size: NA; V gene: TRBV28; CDR3 DNA: TGTGCCAGCAGTTTAACGACAGGGGCTCGGCAGCCCCAGCATTTT; CDR3 protein: CASSLTTGARQPQHF
J gene: TRBJ1-6; D gene: TRBD1; clone size: NA; V gene: TRBV27; CDR3 DNA: TGTGCCAGCAGTCCCCGGGCAGGGGGCAATTCCTATAATTCACCCCTCCACTTT; CDR3 protein: CASSPRAGGNSYNSPLHF
J gene: TRBJ2-7; D gene: TRBD2; clone size: NA; V gene: TRBV7-2; CDR3 DNA: TGTGCCAGCAGTTTAGGGCTAGCGGGAGTAAGCGAGCAGTACTTC; CDR3 protein: CASSLGLAGVSEQYF
J gene: TRBJ2-2; D gene: TRBD2; clone size: NA; V gene: TRBV9; CDR3 DNA: TGTGCCAGCAGCGTAGGTAGCGGGAGCTCCGGGGAGCTGTTTTTT; CDR3 protein: CASSVGSGSSGELFF
J gene: TRBJ2-3; D gene: TRBD2; clone size: NA; V gene: TRBV7-9; CDR3 DNA: TGTGCCAGCAGCTTAGGGGGACTAGCGGGGACCACAGATACGCAGTATTTT; CDR3 protein: CASSLGGLAGTTDTQYF
J gene: TRBJ1-5; D gene: NA; clone size: NA; V gene: TRBV14; CDR3 DNA: TGTGCCAGCAGCCCCCGAGCCCTACGAAGACGCAATCAGCCCCAGCATTTT; CDR3 protein: CASSPRALRRRNQPQHF
J gene: TRBJ1-2; D gene: NA; clone size: NA; V gene: TRBV6-4; CDR3 DNA: TGTGCCAGCAGTGACTCCCACAGCACTAACTATGGCTACACCTTC; CDR3 protein: CASSDSHSTNYGYTF
J gene: TRBJ1-1; D gene: NA; clone size: NA; V gene: TRBV29-1; CDR3 DNA: TGCAGCGTTGAAGATCGTCCGGGGGTGAAAGCTTTCTTT; CDR3 protein: CSVEDRPGVKAFF
J gene: TRBJ2-4; D gene: TRBD2; clone size: NA; V gene: TRBV5-4; CDR3 DNA: TGTGCCAGCAGCTTGCGAGCGGGAGAGGCCAAAAACATTCAGTACTTC; CDR3 protein: CASSLRAGEAKNIQYF
J gene: TRBJ2-1; D gene: NA; clone size: NA; V gene: TRBV6-6; CDR3 DNA: TGTGCCAGCAGAGTGGACAGTACCCCCCACAATGAGCAGTTCTTC; CDR3 protein: CASRVDSTPHNEQFF
J gene: TRBJ2-7; D gene: NA; clone size: NA; V gene: TRBV2; CDR3 DNA: TGTGCCAGCAGTGGGGCCTACGAGCAGTACTTC; CDR3 protein: CASSGAYEQYF
J gene: TRBJ2-7; D gene: NA; clone size: NA; V gene: TRBV28; CDR3 DNA: TGTGCCAGCAGTTTGTCGGGGGCGAACTCCTACGAGCAGTACTTC; CDR3 protein: CASSLSGANSYEQYF
J gene: TRBJ2-6; D gene: TRBD2; clone size: NA; V gene: TRBV10-2; CDR3 DNA: TGCGCCAGCAGTGAACGGGGGGCTGGGGCCAACGTCCTGACTTTC; CDR3 protein: CASSERGAGANVLTF